The T cell receptor beta chain described here comes from a study of shared clonotypes between healthy human individuals. Study as a whole: Three plates each covered CD4 naive and memory; CD8 naive two, CD8 memory one.

This CDR3 has 15 amino acids. Germline-derived CDR1 and CDR2 are LNHDA and SQIVND (reference sequence). V trimming: 5 bases; J trimming: 1 base; junction bases outside the gene matches: 6. About 30,000 T cell genomes (roughly 190 ng DNA) went into each sorted-subset replicate. Original methodology: There were no quality scores in the junction-only immunoSEQ sequences, so filtering differed. TCRdb's table, derived via immunoSEQ multiplex PCR, lists solely in-frame clones and lacks some. D and trimming come from the DNA, and the V and J calls and clone size come from that table. This sample yields about 820,000 clones, of which 90% to 95% are seen a single time; 24% belongs to the top ten. Naive CD8 cells lacked CD45RO and underwent positive selection for CCR7, leaving out terminally differentiated effector memory CD45RA+ cells.

This sequence originates from a young man in good health. The sequenced sample consisted of naive CD8+ T cells sorted from blood. The V call is TRBV19, the J call TRBJ1-1; 8 nucleotides agree with TRBD1. The CDR3 spells CASSPTGAPNTEAFF. The CDR3 region has the DNA TGTGCCAGTAGTCCGACAGGGGCTCCGAACACTGAAGCTTTCTTT.